A selection of T cell receptor beta chains follows, all from one sample in a study of T cells in Graves' hyperthyroidism and ophthalmopathy. TCRdb analysed the multiplex PCR reads with MiXCR anew, one entry per CDR3 protein. The sample consists of fewer than 450,000 distinct CDR3 sequences, over 12% of them appearing once. The source material was blood. The receptor set was obtained from a man aged 45-60 years with Graves' ophthalmopathy. Both conserved end residues are part of each CDR3.

>TRBV3-1
CASSHGGLGAGAYEQYF
>TRBV9
CASSGGQGIEQYF
>TRBV24-1
CAARGFDNEQFF
>TRBV18
CASSPPQVATETQYF
>TRBV20-1
CSARGAKPTGTDTQYF
>TRBV3-1
CASSNTTGVTGELFF
>TRBV2
CASHKGTGNTIYF
>TRBV7-9
CASSLTGEAEAFF
>TRBV9
CASSERGLDSYNEQFF
>TRBV9
CASSADRRRTGELFF
>TRBV10-3
CATAGTSGSLSSYEQYF
>TRBV9
CASSVGLAGAGGELFF
>TRBV27
CASSLRTGTGGELFF
>TRBV20-1
CSAKPAGLRDSPLHF
>TRBV4-1
CASSQWGTGANVLTF
>TRBV10-3
CASSGGVNTEAFF
>TRBV4-1
CASSPTLRQEETQYF
>TRBV7-8
CASSKSTGRRDYTF
>TRBV6-2/TRBV6-3
CASSPRGLRETQYF
>TRBV6-5
CASSYRVGRRTGNEQFF
>TRBV6-1
CASRDGVADTQYF
>TRBV5-4
CASSFGQGYYNEQFF
>TRBV6-1
CASNLIAGGSHEQYF
>TRBV6-5
CASSSQGTSPLHF
>TRBV11-3
CASSRGQTTGELFF
>TRBV20-1
CSARPPPRVGQYF
>TRBV27
CASSWTSGRAVGTQYF
>TRBV29-1
CSVTGTVAKNIQYF
>TRBV5-1
CASNLAGGTGELFF
>TRBV6-4
CASPYGYTF
>TRBV5-1
CASSLAYQSGNEQFF
>TRBV20-1
CSAHLAGVSDTQYF
>TRBV27
CASRRASVMDEQYF
>TRBV20-1
CSARDRQNTEAFF
>TRBV7-9
CASDSDTGELFF
>TRBV6-1
CASSVGGDTQYF
>TRBV27
CASSLRQGTSGTYSYEQYF
>TRBV19
CASSTNTYYNEQFF
>TRBV28
CASSLLGAGRFNEQFF
>TRBV18
CASSPAQTTDTQYF
>TRBV11-2
CASSKRTEAFF
>TRBV6-1
CASSRDWGEEETQYF
>TRBV5-1
CASSLRQGSAEQFF
>TRBV13
CASKKRGAEAFF
>TRBV10-3
CAIRGTGAHEQYF
>TRBV9
CASSVGGRTLLEQFF
>TRBV5-1
CASSLTGLDISASTDTQYF
>TRBV30
CAWSAGGGTSRELFF
>TRBV6-6
CASSYSGLAGGRSSYNEQFF